This TCR beta chain was captured in a study of blood T cells in healthy people across ages. Then a second PCR, running about 6 to 11 cycles, was carried out with a sample-barcoded 5' primer and a J-beta primer mix. TCRdb re-derived calls from the 5' RACE reads in MiXCR, one entry per CDR3 protein. The sample has about 1.7 million distinct CDR3 sequences; 28% are singletons. Germline lookup yields CDR1 MNHNY and CDR2 SVGAGI (reference sequence). This CDR3 has 16 residues. The trim removed 6 bases at V and 1 base at J, leaving 6 bases unmatched. This chain joins TRBV6-6 and TRBJ1-5; 10 bases fit TRBD1. Sequenced input: blood. This receptor was obtained from a woman in her 30s in good health. The CDR3: CASSRRQGASNQPQHF. In DNA, the CDR3 is TGTGCCAGCAGCCGGAGACAGGGGGCGAGCAATCAGCCCCAGCATTTT.